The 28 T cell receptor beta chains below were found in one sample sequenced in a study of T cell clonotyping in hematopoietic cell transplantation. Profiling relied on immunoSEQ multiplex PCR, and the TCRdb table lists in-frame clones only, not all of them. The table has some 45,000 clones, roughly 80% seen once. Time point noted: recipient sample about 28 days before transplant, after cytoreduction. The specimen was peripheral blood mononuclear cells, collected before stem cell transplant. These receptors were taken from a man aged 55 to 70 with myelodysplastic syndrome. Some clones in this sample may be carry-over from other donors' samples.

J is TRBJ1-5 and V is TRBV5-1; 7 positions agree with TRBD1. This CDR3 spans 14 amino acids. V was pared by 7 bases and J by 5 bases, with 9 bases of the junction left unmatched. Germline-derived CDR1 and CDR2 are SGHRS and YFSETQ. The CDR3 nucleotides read TGCGCCAGCGGAACAGGGGTGGCGGATCAGCCCCAGCATTTT. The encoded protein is CASGTGVADQPQHF.

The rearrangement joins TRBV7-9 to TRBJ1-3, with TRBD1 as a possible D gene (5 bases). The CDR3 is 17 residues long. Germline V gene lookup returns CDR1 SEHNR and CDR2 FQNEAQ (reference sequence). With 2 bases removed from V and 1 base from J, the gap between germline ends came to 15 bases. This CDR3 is CASSLRRGLGSGNTIYF. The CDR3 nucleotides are TGTGCCAGCAGCTTACGTAGGGGACTTGGTTCTGGAAACACCATATATTTT.

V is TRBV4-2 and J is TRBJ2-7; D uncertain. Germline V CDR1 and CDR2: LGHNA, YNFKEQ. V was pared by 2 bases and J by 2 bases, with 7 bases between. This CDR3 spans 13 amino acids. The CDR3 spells CASSQLGTYEQYF. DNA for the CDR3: TGTGCCAGCAGCCAATTGGGCACCTACGAGCAGTACTTC.

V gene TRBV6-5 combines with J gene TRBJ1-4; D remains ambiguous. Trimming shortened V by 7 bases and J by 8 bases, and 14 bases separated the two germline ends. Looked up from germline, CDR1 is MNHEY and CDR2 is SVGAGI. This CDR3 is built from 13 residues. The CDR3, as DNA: TGTGCCAGCACTGGCGCCGCGGGGGAAAAACTGTTTTTT. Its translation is CASTGAAGEKLFF.

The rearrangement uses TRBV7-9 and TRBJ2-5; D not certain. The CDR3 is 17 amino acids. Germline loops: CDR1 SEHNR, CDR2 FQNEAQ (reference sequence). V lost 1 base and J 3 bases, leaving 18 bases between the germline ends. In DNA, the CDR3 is TGTGCCAGCAGCTTAGGCGCCCAAGGAATCCCCAAAGAGACCCAGTACTTC. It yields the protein CASSLGAQGIPKETQYF.

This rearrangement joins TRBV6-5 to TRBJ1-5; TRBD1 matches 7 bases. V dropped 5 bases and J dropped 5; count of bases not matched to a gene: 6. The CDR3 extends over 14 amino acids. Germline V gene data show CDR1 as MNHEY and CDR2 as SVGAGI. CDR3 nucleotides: TGTGCCAGCAGTAACAGGGGCGGATATCAGCCCCAGCATTTT. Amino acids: CASSNRGGYQPQHF.

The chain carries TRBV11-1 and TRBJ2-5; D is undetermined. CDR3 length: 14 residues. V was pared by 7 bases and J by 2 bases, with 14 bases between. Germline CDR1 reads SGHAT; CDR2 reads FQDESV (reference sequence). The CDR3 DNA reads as TGTGCCAGCAACAATCAGGAGAAACAAGAGACCCAGTACTTC. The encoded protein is CASNNQEKQETQYF.

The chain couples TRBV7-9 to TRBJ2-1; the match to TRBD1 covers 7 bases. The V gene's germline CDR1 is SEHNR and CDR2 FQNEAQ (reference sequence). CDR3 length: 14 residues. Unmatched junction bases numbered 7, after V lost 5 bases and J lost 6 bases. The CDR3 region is CASSGGQSSNEQFF. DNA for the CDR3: TGTGCCAGCAGCGGGGGACAGTCAAGCAATGAGCAGTTCTTC.

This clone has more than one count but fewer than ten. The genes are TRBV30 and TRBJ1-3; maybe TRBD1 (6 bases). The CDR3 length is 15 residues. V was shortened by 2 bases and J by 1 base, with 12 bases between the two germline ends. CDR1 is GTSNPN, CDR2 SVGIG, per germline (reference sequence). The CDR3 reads CAWSRLGASGNTIYF. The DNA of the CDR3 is TGTGCCTGGAGTAGGTTGGGGGCGTCTGGAAACACCATATATTTT.

In nucleotides, the CDR3 is TGTGCCAGCAGCCCGGGACCGTCGGGCCAAGAGACCCAGTACTTC. It yields the protein CASSPGPSGQETQYF. The chain carries TRBV5-4 and TRBJ2-5; either TRBD1 or TRBD2 may fit D (5 bases each). CDR1 is SGHNT and CDR2 is YYREEE in the germline V gene (reference sequence). V was clipped by 4 bases and J by 1 base, with 14 bases between them. The CDR3 spans 15 residues.

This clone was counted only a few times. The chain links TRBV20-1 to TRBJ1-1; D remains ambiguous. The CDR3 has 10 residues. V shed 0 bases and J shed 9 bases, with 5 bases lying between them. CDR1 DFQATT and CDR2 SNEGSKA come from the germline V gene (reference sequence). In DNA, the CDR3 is TGCAGTGCTAGAGATGGAAAAGCTTTCTTT. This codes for CSARDGKAFF.

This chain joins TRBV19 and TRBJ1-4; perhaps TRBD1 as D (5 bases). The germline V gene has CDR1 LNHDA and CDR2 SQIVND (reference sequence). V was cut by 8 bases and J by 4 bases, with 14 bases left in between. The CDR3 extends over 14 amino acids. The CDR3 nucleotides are TGTGCCAGTGCCCAGGGACGGATTAATGAAAAACTGTTTTTT. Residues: CASAQGRINEKLFF. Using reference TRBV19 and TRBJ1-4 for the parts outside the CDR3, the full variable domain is DGGITQSPKYLFRKEGQNVTLSCEQNLNHDAMYWYRQDPGQGLRLIYYSQIVNDFQKGDIAEGYSVSREKKESFPLTVTSAQKNPTAFYLCASAQGRINEKLFFGSGTQLSVL.

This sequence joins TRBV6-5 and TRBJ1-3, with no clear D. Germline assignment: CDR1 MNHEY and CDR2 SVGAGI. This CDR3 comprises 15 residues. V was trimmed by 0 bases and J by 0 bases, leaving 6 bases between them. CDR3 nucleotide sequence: TGTGCCAGCAGTTACTCTCGGTCCTCTGGAAACACCATATATTTT. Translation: CASSYSRSSGNTIYF.

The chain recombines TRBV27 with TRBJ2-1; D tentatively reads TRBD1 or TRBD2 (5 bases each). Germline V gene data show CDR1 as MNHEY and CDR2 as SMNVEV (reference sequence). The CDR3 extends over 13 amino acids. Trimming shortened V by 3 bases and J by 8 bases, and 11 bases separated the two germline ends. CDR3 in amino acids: CASSLQGVHEQFF. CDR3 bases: TGTGCCAGCAGTTTGCAGGGAGTCCATGAGCAGTTCTTC.

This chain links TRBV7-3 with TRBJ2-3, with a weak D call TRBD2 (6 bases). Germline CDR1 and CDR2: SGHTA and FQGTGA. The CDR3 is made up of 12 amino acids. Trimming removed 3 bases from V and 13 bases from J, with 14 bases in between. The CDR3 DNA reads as TGTGCCAGCAGCTTGCCGGGGGACCATAAGTATTTT. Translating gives CASSLPGDHKYF. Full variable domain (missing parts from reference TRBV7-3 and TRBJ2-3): GAGVSQTPSNKVTEKGKYVELRCDPISGHTALYWYRQSLGQGPEFLIYFQGTGAADDSGLPNDRFFAVRPEGSVSTLKIQRTERGDSAVYLCASSLPGDHKYFGPGTRLTVL.

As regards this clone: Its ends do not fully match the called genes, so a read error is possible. CDR3 residues: CASSPSFGGRTFF. The CDR3 DNA reads as TGTGCCAGCAGTCCCAGCTTTGGAGGCCGAACTTTCTTC. V usage is TRBV27 and J usage is TRBJ2-7; maybe TRBD2 (5 bases). CDR1 is MNHEY, CDR2 SMNVEV, per germline (reference sequence). The length of the CDR3 is 13 residues.

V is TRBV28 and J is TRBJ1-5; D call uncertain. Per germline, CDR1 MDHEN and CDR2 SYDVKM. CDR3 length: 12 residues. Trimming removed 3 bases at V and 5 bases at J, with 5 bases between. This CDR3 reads CASSFFDQPQHF. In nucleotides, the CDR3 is TGTGCCAGCAGTTTTTTCGATCAGCCCCAGCATTTT.

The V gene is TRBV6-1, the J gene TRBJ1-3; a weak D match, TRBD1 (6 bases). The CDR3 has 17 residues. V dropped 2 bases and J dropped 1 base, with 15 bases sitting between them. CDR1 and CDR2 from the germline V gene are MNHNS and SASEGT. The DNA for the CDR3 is TGTGCCAGCAGTGAAAGAGGGGGAGGTGGGTCTGGAAACACCATATATTTT. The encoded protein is CASSERGGGGSGNTIYF.

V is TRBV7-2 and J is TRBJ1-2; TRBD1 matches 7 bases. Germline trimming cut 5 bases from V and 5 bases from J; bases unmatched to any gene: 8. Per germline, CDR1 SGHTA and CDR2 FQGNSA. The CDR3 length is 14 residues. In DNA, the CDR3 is TGTGCCAGCAGCCCCAGACAGGGCGGGTATGGCTACACCTTC. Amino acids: CASSPRQGGYGYTF. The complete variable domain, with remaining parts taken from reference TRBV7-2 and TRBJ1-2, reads GAGVSQSPSNKVTEKGKDVELRCDPISGHTALYWYRQSLGQGLEFLIYFQGNSAPDKSGLPSDRFSAERTGGSVSTLTIQRTQQEDSAVYLCASSPRQGGYGYTFGSGTRLTVV.

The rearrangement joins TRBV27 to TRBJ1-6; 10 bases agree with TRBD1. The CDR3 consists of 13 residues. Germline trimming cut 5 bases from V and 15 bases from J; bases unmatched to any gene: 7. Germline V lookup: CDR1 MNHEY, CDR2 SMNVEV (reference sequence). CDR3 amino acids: CASSPRQGAILHF. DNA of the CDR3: TGTGCCAGCAGTCCCCGACAGGGGGCGATCCTCCACTTT.

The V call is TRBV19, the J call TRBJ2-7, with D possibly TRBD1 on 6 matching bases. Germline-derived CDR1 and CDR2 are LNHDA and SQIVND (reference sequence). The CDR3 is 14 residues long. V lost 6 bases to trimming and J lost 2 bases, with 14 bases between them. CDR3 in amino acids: CASRLTGTTYEQYF. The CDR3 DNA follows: TGTGCCAGTAGGCTCACCGGGACAACCTACGAGCAGTACTTC.

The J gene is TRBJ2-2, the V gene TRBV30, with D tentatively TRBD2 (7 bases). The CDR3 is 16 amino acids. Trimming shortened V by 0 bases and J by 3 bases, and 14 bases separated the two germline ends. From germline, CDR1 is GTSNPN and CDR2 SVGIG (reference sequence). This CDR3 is CAWSVGGGYYTGELFF. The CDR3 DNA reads TGTGCCTGGAGTGTAGGGGGGGGTTATTACACCGGGGAGCTGTTTTTT. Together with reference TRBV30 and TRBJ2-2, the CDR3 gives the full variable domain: SQTIHQWPATLVQPVGSPLSLECTVEGTSNPNLYWYRQAAGRGLQLLFYSVGIGQISSEVPQNLSASRPQDRQFILSSKKLLLSDSGFYLCAWSVGGGYYTGELFFGEGSRLTVL.

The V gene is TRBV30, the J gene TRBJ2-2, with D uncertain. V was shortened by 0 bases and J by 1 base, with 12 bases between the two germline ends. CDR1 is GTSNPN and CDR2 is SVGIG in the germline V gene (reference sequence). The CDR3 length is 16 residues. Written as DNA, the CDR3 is TGTGCCTGGAGTGTACGAGGTGGGGTGAACACCGGGGAGCTGTTTTTT. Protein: CAWSVRGGVNTGELFF.

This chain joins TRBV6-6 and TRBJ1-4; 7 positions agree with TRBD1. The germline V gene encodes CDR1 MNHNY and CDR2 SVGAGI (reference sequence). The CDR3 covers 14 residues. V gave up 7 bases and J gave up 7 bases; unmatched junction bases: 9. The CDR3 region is CASTLETGFEKLFF. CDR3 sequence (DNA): TGTGCCAGCACCTTGGAGACAGGGTTTGAAAAACTGTTTTTT.

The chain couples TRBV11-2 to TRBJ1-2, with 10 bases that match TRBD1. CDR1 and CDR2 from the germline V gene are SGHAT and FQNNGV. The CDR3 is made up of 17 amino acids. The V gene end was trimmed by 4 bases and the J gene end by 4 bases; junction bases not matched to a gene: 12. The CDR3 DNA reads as TGTGCCAGCAGCTCGCTCCGGGACAGGGGATCCCGCTATGGCTACACCTTC. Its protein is CASSSLRDRGSRYGYTF.

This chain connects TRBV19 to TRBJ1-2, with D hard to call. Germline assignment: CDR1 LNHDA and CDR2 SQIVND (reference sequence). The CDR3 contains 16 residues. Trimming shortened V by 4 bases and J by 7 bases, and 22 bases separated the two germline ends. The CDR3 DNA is TGTGCCAGTAGTAGGGTGGAGTCCCTCCTCTTCTTTGGCTACACCTTC. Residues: CASSRVESLLFFGYTF. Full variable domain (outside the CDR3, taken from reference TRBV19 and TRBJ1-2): DGGITQSPKYLFRKEGQNVTLSCEQNLNHDAMYWYRQDPGQGLRLIYYSQIVNDFQKGDIAEGYSVSREKKESFPLTVTSAQKNPTAFYLCASSRVESLLFFGYTFGSGTRLTVV.

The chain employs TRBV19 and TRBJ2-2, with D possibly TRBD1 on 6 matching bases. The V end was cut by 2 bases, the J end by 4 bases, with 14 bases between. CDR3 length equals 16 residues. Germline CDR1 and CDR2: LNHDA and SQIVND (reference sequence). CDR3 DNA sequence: TGTGCCAGTAGTATAATGACAGGATCGGGCACCGGGGAGCTGTTTTTT. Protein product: CASSIMTGSGTGELFF.

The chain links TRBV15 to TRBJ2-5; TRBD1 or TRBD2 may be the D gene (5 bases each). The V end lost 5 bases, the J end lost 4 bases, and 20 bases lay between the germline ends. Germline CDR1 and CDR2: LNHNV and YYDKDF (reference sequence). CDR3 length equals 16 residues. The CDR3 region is CATSEGTSLARETQYF. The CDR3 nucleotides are TGTGCCACCAGCGAGGGGACCTCATTGGCCAGAGAGACCCAGTACTTC.